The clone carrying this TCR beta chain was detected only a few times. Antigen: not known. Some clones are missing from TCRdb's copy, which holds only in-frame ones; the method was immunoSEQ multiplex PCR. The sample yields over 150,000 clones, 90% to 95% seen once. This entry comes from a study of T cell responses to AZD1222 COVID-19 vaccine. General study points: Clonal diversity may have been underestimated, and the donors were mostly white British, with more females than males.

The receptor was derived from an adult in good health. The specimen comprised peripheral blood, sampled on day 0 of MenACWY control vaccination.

The CDR3 region is CASSRLPGGYTF. CDR3 DNA sequence: TGTGCCAGCAGTCGCTTGCCGGGGGGCTACACCTTC. The chain combines TRBV6-2 or TRBV6-3 with TRBJ1-2, with D uncertain. Germline values: CDR1 MNHEY, CDR2 SVGEGT. There are 12 residues in the CDR3. V gave up 5 bases and J gave up 8 bases, with 12 bases separating them.